The 8 T cell receptor beta chains in this list originate from one sample, sequenced in a study of blood T cell repertoires in COVID-19. Sequencing used immunoSEQ multiplex PCR; TCRdb keeps in-frame clones, though not all of them. In the table there are about 130,000 clones, about 88% of which are singletons. Material for sequencing was peripheral blood. The receptors stem from a woman older than 75 with acute or convalescent COVID-19.

This chain links TRBV6-5 with TRBJ1-1, with D perhaps matching TRBD1 (6 bases). CDR3 length equals 13 residues. Trimming took 1 base from V and 3 from J, leaving 6 bases between them. Germline CDR1 is MNHEY and CDR2 is SVGAGI. The CDR3 bases are TGTGCCAGCAGTTACTGGACAGACACTGAAGCTTTCTTT. Translating it yields CASSYWTDTEAFF.

This chain uses TRBV7-5 with TRBJ1-2. TRBV7-5 is deemed a pseudogene. This CDR3 has 12 residues. The CDR3 here is CVRSLPRFGYTF. DNA of the CDR3: TGTGTCAGAAGCTTACCGAGATTCGGCTACACCTTC.

This chain links TRBV6-5 with TRBJ2-7; a weak D match, TRBD1 (6 bases). Germline V CDR1 and CDR2: MNHEY, SVGAGI. The V end lost 7 bases, the J end lost 1 base, and 17 bases lay between the germline ends. CDR3 length: 15 amino acids. The CDR3 region has the DNA TGTGCCAGCACATCAGGCCCCGACAGGTCCTACGAGCAGTACTTC. The encoded protein is CASTSGPDRSYEQYF.

The V call is TRBV19, the J call TRBJ2-3; D is unresolved. There are 13 residues in the CDR3. CDR1 and CDR2 from the germline V gene are LNHDA and SQIVND (reference sequence). The V gene lost 4 bases and the J gene lost 4 bases, with 9 bases spanning the gap. CDR3 sequence: CASSNIRADTQYF. The CDR3 DNA is TGTGCCAGTAGTAACATACGGGCAGATACGCAGTATTTT. Supplemented by reference TRBV19 and TRBJ2-3, the full variable domain reads DGGITQSPKYLFRKEGQNVTLSCEQNLNHDAMYWYRQDPGQGLRLIYYSQIVNDFQKGDIAEGYSVSREKKESFPLTVTSAQKNPTAFYLCASSNIRADTQYFGPGTRLTVL.

The V call is TRBV5-1, the J call TRBJ1-2, with a possible D match to TRBD1 (6 bases). This CDR3 contains 16 residues. CDR1 and CDR2 (germline): SGHRS, YFSETQ. V lost 4 bases and J 0 bases, leaving 16 bases between the germline ends. The CDR3 bases are TGCGCCAGCAGCATGGCCGGGACACAAGCTAACTATGGCTACACCTTC. This translates into CASSMAGTQANYGYTF.

The V gene is TRBV27, the J gene TRBJ1-6; D remains ambiguous. Germline lookup yields CDR1 MNHEY and CDR2 SMNVEV (reference sequence). The CDR3 has 12 amino acids. V dropped 3 bases and J dropped 9 bases, with 6 bases sitting between them. DNA of the CDR3: TGTGCCAGCAGTTTCTGGGCTTCACCCCTCCACTTT. This encodes CASSFWASPLHF.

V usage is TRBV3-1 (or the pseudogene TRBV3-2) and J usage is TRBJ2-7, with D hard to call. CDR3 length: 13 residues. Trimming pared 3 bases from V and 0 bases from J, leaving 6 bases between. CDR1 is LGHDT and CDR2 is YNNKEL in the germline V gene (reference sequence). The CDR3 nucleotides read TGTGCCAGCAGCCAGGTCAGCTCCTACGAGCAGTACTTC. It is translated as CASSQVSSYEQYF.

V and J are TRBV5-1 and TRBJ1-1, with D perhaps TRBD1 (5 bases). The CDR3 covers 13 residues. Trimming took off 4 bases at V and 7 bases at J, with 14 bases between the two ends. Germline V CDR1 and CDR2: SGHRS, YFSETQ. CDR3 bases: TGCGCCAGCAGCCAGCCCCAGGGCCTTGAAGCTTTCTTT. Its translation is CASSQPQGLEAFF.